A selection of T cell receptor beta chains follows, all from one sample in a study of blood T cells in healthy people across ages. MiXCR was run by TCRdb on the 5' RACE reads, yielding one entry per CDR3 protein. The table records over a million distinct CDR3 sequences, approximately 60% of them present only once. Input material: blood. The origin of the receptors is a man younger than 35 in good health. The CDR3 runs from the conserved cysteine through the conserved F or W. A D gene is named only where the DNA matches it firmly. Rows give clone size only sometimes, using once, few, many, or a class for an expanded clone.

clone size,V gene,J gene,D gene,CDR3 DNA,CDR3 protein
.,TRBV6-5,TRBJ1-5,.,TGTGCCAGCAGTCCGGCGGGAATGGGCAATCAGCCCCAGCATTTT,CASSPAGMGNQPQHF
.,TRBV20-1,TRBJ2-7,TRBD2,TGCAGTGCTCTTCTCCCCGGGACTAGCGGGGCCTACGAGCAGTACTTC,CSALLPGTSGAYEQYF
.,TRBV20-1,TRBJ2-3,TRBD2,TGCAGTGCTAGGTTAGCGGGAGAGACCCATACGCAGTATTTT,CSARLAGETHTQYF
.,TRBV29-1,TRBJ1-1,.,TGCAGCGTTGATCCGCGGGGTTGGATGAACACTGAAGCTTTCTTT,CSVDPRGWMNTEAFF
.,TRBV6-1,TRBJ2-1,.,TGTGCCAGCAGGCCCGTTAGGCTAGGCTCCTACAATGAGCAGTTCTTC,CASRPVRLGSYNEQFF
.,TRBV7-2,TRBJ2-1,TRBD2,TGTGCCAGCAGCTTAGTAACGACTAGCGGGGGGGATGAGCAGTTCTTC,CASSLVTTSGGDEQFF
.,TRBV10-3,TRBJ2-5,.,TGTGCCATCAGGTTGGGGGATGAGCAGTACTTC,CAIRLGDEQYF
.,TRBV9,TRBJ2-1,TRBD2,TGTGCCAGCAGCGTAGGAACTAGCGGGTCGCGTGAGCAGTTCTTC,CASSVGTSGSREQFF
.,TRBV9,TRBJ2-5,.,TGTGCCAGCAGCGTAGGTAGTCGGGAGCAGTACTTC,CASSVGSREQYF
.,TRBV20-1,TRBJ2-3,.,TGCAGTGCTCCTACCGTCCTCACAGATACGCAGTATTTT,CSAPTVLTDTQYF
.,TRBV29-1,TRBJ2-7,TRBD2,TGCAGCGTTGAAGTTGCTGAGGAAACTAGCGGGAGCTACGAGCAGTACTTC,CSVEVAEETSGSYEQYF
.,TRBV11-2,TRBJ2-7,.,TGTGCCAGCAGCTTAGCGCGCCAGAGCTCCTACGAGCAGTACTTC,CASSLARQSSYEQYF
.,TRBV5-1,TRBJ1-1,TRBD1,TGCGCCAGCAGCACGGACAGGGCAAACATGAACACTGAAGCTTTCTTT,CASSTDRANMNTEAFF
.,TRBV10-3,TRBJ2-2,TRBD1,TGTGCCATCAGCCCCGGGACAGGGAACACCGGGGAGCTGTTTTTT,CAISPGTGNTGELFF
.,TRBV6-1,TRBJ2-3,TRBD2,TGTGCCAGCAAAGGGGGATATCCGGGACTAGTCCCGGAGGGAAGCACAGATACGCAGTATTTT,CASKGGYPGLVPEGSTDTQYF
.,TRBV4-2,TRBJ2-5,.,TGTGCCAGCAGCCAAGTATTTCAGGAGACCCAGTACTTC,CASSQVFQETQYF
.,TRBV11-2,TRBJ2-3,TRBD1,TGTGCCAGCAGCTCCAGGGGGCAGGGCACAGATACGCAGTATTTT,CASSSRGQGTDTQYF
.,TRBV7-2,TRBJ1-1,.,TGTGCCAGCAGCGACGGGACGATCACTGAAGCTTTCTTT,CASSDGTITEAFF
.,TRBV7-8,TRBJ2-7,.,TGTGCCAGCAGCTTAGCGCGGAGGGGCCATTCGCCCCTCTACGAGCAGTACTTC,CASSLARRGHSPLYEQYF
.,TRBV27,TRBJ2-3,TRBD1,TGTGCCAGCAGTTTCACCGGGACAGAGTTCGCAGATACGCAGTATTTT,CASSFTGTEFADTQYF
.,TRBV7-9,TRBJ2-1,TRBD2,TGTGCCAGCAGCAAACGAGGGGCCTCGGGGGGGTTCTCCTACAATGAGCAGTTCTTC,CASSKRGASGGFSYNEQFF
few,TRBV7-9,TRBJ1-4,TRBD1,TGTGCCAGCAGCACCGGGACAGGGACTGAAAAACTGTTTTTT,CASSTGTGTEKLFF
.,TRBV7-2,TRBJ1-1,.,TGTGCCAGCAGCCCGGGATCGACTGGGAACACTGAAGCTTTCTTT,CASSPGSTGNTEAFF
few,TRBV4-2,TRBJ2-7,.,TGTGCCAGCAGCCAAGTCGGCACCTCCTACGAGCAGTACTTC,CASSQVGTSYEQYF
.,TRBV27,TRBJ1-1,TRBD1,TGTGCCAGCAGCCGTACCGGGACAGGATGGAACACTGAAGCTTTCTTT,CASSRTGTGWNTEAFF
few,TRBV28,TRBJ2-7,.,TGTGCCAGCAGTCGACCCGCTATTGGGGAGCAGTACTTC,CASSRPAIGEQYF
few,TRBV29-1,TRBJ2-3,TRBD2,TGCGGCTTAGCGGGAGGCCTCACAGATACGCAGTATTTT,CGLAGGLTDTQYF
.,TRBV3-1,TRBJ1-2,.,TGTGCCAGCAGCCTACCTGGCCAGGCGAATTGGGGCTACACCTTC,CASSLPGQANWGYTF
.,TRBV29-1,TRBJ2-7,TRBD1,TGCAGCGTTGAAAGGTTGGACAGGGAGCTAGCCTACGAGCAGTACTTC,CSVERLDRELAYEQYF
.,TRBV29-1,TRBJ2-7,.,TGCAGCGTTGGGCTGACCTACTCCTACGAGCAGTACTTC,CSVGLTYSYEQYF
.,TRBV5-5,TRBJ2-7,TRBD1,TGTGCCAGCAACCTAGGGACAGCGGCGTACGAGCAGTACTTC,CASNLGTAAYEQYF
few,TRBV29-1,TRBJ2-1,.,TGCAGCGCCACGGAGCCCACACGGAATGAGCAGTTCTTC,CSATEPTRNEQFF
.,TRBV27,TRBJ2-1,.,TGTGCCAGCAGTGCCTCCAGACGGAACAATGAGCAGTTCTTC,CASSASRRNNEQFF
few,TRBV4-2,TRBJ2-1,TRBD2,TGTGCCAGCAGCCCTGGGGCTAGCGGTTTTTTTCACAATGAGCAGTTCTTC,CASSPGASGFFHNEQFF
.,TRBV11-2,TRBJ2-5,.,TGTGCCAGCAGCCGCGACCCGGTAGAAGAGACCCAGTACTTC,CASSRDPVEETQYF
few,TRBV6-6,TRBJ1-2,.,TGTGCCAGCAGTGACGTAGATTATGGCTACACCTTC,CASSDVDYGYTF
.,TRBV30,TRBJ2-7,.,TGTGCCGGGAGTGAGATCAACGAGCAGTACTTC,CAGSEINEQYF
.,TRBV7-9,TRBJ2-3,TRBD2,TGTGCCAGCAGCCGTACGGGACTAGTTACAGATACGCAGTATTTT,CASSRTGLVTDTQYF
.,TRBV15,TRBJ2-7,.,TGTGCCACCAGCAGAGAGATGTCCTACGAGCAGTACTTC,CATSREMSYEQYF
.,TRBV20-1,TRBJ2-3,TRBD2,TGCAGTGCTAGCTGGCGGGAGATGGGTACAGATACGCAGTATTTT,CSASWREMGTDTQYF
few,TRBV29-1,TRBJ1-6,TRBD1,TGCAGCGTTCGGGACAGGGGTAATTCACCCCTCCACTTT,CSVRDRGNSPLHF
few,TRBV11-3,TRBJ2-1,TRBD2,TGTGCCAGCAGCTCGCGGACTAGCGGGGGGGCTCCAGATGAGCAGTTCTTC,CASSSRTSGGAPDEQFF
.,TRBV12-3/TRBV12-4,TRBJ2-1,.,TGTGCCACACAGGACTACCACAATGAGCAGTTCTTC,CATQDYHNEQFF
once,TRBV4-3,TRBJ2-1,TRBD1,TGCGCCAGCAGCAAAACAGGGGGCGCGGCGTACAATGAGCAGTTCTTC,CASSKTGGAAYNEQFF
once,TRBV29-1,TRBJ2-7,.,TGCAGCGTAGCGACCCCGGGACTGACAGCCTACAATGAGCAGTACTTC,CSVATPGLTAYNEQYF
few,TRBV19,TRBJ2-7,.,TGTGCCAGTAGTCCACAGGGCCACTACGAGCAGTACTTC,CASSPQGHYEQYF
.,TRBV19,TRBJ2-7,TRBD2,TGTGCCAGTAGTACGGGAGGTTACTTTCGGGAGCAGTACTTC,CASSTGGYFREQYF
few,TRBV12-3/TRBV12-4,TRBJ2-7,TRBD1,TGTGCCAGCAGTAAGACCAAGGGGGCCCCTGACGACTACGAGCAGTACTTC,CASSKTKGAPDDYEQYF